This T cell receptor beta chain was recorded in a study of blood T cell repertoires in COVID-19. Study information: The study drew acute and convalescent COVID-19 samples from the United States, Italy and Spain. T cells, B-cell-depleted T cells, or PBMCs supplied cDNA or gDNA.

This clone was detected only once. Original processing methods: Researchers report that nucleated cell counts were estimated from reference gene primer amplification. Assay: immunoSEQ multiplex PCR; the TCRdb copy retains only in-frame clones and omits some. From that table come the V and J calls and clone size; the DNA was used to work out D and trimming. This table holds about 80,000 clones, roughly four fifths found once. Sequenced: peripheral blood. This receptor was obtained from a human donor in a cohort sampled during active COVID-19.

The chain's CDR3 is CASRVGLAGNTGELFF. DNA for the CDR3: TGTGCCAGCAGGGTTGGACTAGCGGGAAACACCGGGGAGCTGTTTTTT. J is TRBJ2-2 and V is TRBV2; the match to TRBD2 covers 12 bases. The ends lost 6 bases at V and 2 bases at J; junction bases unmatched: 4. This CDR3 is 16 amino acids long. Germline lookup yields CDR1 SNHLY and CDR2 FYNNEI.